This section outlines one T cell receptor beta chain sequence together with its context. Assay used: immunoSEQ multiplex PCR; TCRdb lists only in-frame clones, some missing. The data hold about 64,000 clones, with approximately 82% observed a single time. V gave up 0 bases and J gave up 6 bases, with 9 bases separating them. The CDR3 loop spans 14 amino acids. CDR1 and CDR2 from the germline V gene are SGHNT and YYREEE (reference sequence). The data were taken from a study of OX40 agonist ivuxolimab in advanced cancers. The chain carries TRBV5-4 and TRBJ2-2, with D maybe TRBD1 (5 bases). The sequenced sample was CD4+ or CD8+ T cells sorted from blood, obtained in a trial of the OX40 agonist ivuxolimab. The TCR was taken from an adult with an advanced solid tumor such as melanoma, head and neck, liver or kidney cancer. The CDR3 nucleotides are TGTGCCAGCAGCTTGGGGATAGGGGCCGGGGAGCTGTTTTTT. Translation: CASSLGIGAGELFF.